One TCR beta chain is described in this entry. Original analysis: Researchers report that nucleated cell counts were estimated from reference gene primer amplification. Method: immunoSEQ multiplex PCR; TCRdb's copy keeps in-frame clones and lacks some. V and J calls and clone size are as listed in that table; D and trimming were resolved from the DNA. The data hold under 80,000 clones, with approximately 90% observed a single time. The data stem from a study of blood T cell repertoires in COVID-19. Study information: The United States, Italy and Spain were the sources of the acute and convalescent COVID-19 samples. From T cells, B-cell-depleted T cells, or PBMCs came the material, which was cDNA or gDNA.

The CDR3 runs 14 residues. V was pared by 7 bases and J by 6 bases, with 18 bases between. Germline V gives CDR1 MNHNY, CDR2 SVGAGI (reference sequence). The chain is built from TRBV6-6 and TRBJ2-5; no clear D. This TCR was recovered from a man in his 70s with active COVID-19. The sequenced sample was peripheral blood. The CDR3 sequence: CASTPNSLHQTQYF. The CDR3 DNA reads as TGTGCCAGCACCCCCAATAGCCTCCATCAGACCCAGTACTTC.